One sample yielded the 15 T cell receptor beta chains listed below, sequenced in a study of PD-L1 blockade in urothelial cancer (dated by TCRdb to about 2017). Preparation of the library involved the immunoSEQ multiplex PCR assay. TCRdb carries this immuneACCESS record with in-frame sequences only. Its versions omit some clonotypes, under half of them owing to an unresolved V gene in the studies checked, with the rest unexplained. The sample table lists about 91,000 clones, 90% of them with a count of one. The ten largest make up around 10% of the sample. Sequences were derived from PBMCs, sampled around atezolizumab (anti-PD-L1) treatment. Every receptor here comes from a man in his 60s with urothelial cancer.

V is TRBV25-1 and J is TRBJ1-1, with a weak D call TRBD1 (5 bases). V lost 8 bases and J lost 1, with 11 bases in between. CDR3 length equals 13 residues. Per the germline V gene, CDR1 is MGHDK and CDR2 is SYGVNS. In DNA form, the CDR3 reads TGTGCCAGCGGGGGGGAGAAGAACACTGAAGCTTTCTTT. The encoded protein is CASGGEKNTEAFF.

This sequence joins TRBV7-8 and TRBJ2-3, with D perhaps TRBD1 (5 bases). There are 13 residues in the CDR3. V was cut by 5 bases and J by 4 bases, with 10 bases left in between. Germline V CDR1 and CDR2: SGHVS, FQNEAQ. In nucleotides, the CDR3 is TGTGCCAGCAGCAGGGGAAGCGCAGATACGCAGTATTTT. It translates to CASSRGSADTQYF.

The chain joins TRBV27 to TRBJ2-7; 7 nucleotides line up with TRBD2. The J call is uncertain, as TRBJ2-1 better fits the DNA end. CDR1 is MNHEY and CDR2 is SMNVEV in the germline V gene (reference sequence). The CDR3 has 14 residues. This CDR3 is CARLAHRGTYEQFF. The CDR3 DNA is TGTGCCCGACTAGCTCATAGAGGAACCTACGAGCAGTTCTTC.

The chain couples TRBV7-9 to TRBJ2-7, with 7 nucleotides matching TRBD1. The CDR3 is made up of 12 amino acids. Germline V gene sequence: CDR1 SEHNR, CDR2 FQNEAQ (reference sequence). Germline trimming cut 5 bases from V and 10 bases from J; bases unmatched to any gene: 8. The CDR3, as DNA: TGTGCCAGCAGCCCGGGACAGCGGTTTCAGTACTTC. Its protein product is CASSPGQRFQYF.

V is TRBV30 and J is TRBJ1-1, with a possible D match to TRBD1 (5 bases). Trimming cost V 4 bases and J 5 bases, with 17 bases left between them. The CDR3 consists of 14 residues. The germline gives CDR1 GTSNPN, CDR2 SVGIG (reference sequence). This chain's CDR3 is CAWNEGVLGTEAFF. As DNA, the CDR3 is TGTGCCTGGAACGAAGGGGTTCTGGGGACTGAAGCTTTCTTT.

The chain joins TRBV7-9 to TRBJ2-7; weak D call: TRBD2 (6 bases). CDR3 length: 15 residues. Looked up from germline, CDR1 is SEHNR and CDR2 is FQNEAQ (reference sequence). Deletions cut 3 bases from V and 0 bases from J, with 12 bases between. CDR3 residues: CASSFRGSTSYEQYF. The CDR3 coding sequence is TGTGCCAGCAGCTTCCGGGGGTCCACCTCCTACGAGCAGTACTTC.

The chain couples TRBV6-5 to TRBJ2-5, with a weak D call TRBD1 (6 bases). Germline V gene sequence: CDR1 MNHEY, CDR2 SVGAGI. V lost 7 bases and J 7 bases, leaving 19 bases between the germline ends. This CDR3 has 14 residues. CDR3 sequence reads: CASTQQGLRGTQYF. The CDR3 region has the DNA TGTGCCAGCACCCAGCAGGGGCTACGGGGGACCCAGTACTTC.

The V call is TRBV10-1, the J call TRBJ1-6; the D gene is possibly TRBD1 (5 bases). V was cut by 6 bases and J by 8 bases, with 11 bases left in between. CDR1 WNHNN and CDR2 SYGVQD come from the germline V gene (reference sequence). The CDR3 length is 13 residues. This CDR3 reads CASSSGWDSPLHF. The CDR3 nucleotides are TGCGCCAGCAGCTCAGGGTGGGATTCACCCCTCCACTTT.

This chain connects TRBV7-2 to TRBJ2-2; the D gene is possibly TRBD2 (6 bases). V gave up 1 base and J gave up 6 bases, with 12 bases separating them. Per germline, CDR1 SGHTA and CDR2 FQGNSA. CDR3 size: 15 residues. This chain's CDR3 is CASSLELGRSGELFF. CDR3 bases: TGTGCCAGCAGCTTAGAACTAGGGAGGTCCGGGGAGCTGTTTTTT.

A single count supports this clone. The chain recombines TRBV19 with TRBJ2-2, with D tentatively TRBD1 (5 bases). The germline V gene has CDR1 LNHDA and CDR2 SQIVND (reference sequence). The CDR3 length is 14 residues. Trimming took 5 bases from V and 6 from J, leaving 13 bases between them. The CDR3 here is CASSPPVGAGELFF. CDR3 sequence (DNA): TGTGCCAGTAGTCCCCCGGTAGGGGCCGGGGAGCTGTTTTTT.

V and J are TRBV2 and TRBJ1-5; no clear D gene. The CDR3 consists of 15 residues. CDR1 and CDR2 from the germline V gene are SNHLY and FYNNEI. Trimming pared 1 base from V and 0 bases from J, leaving 7 bases between. CDR3 in amino acids: CASSEGDTSNQPQHF. DNA of the CDR3: TGTGCCAGCAGTGAAGGTGACACTAGCAATCAGCCCCAGCATTTT.

V and J are TRBV14 and TRBJ2-7; perhaps TRBD2 as D (6 bases). The CDR3 is 17 residues long. V was pared by 1 base and J by 6 bases, with 22 bases between. CDR1 and CDR2 (germline): SGHDN, FVKESK. In DNA, the CDR3 is TGTGCCAGCAGCCAAGGGGTCCTTAGAGGAGGGAAACTCGAGCAGTACTTC. It yields the protein CASSQGVLRGGKLEQYF.

This chain joins TRBV18 and TRBJ2-3; possible D gene TRBD2, 6 bases. V shed 0 bases and J shed 6 bases, with 10 bases lying between them. Germline CDR1 reads KGHSH; CDR2 reads LQKENI. The CDR3 runs to 14 residues. CDR3 sequence: CASSPPVLADTQYF. CDR3 nucleotides: TGTGCCAGCTCACCACCGGTACTAGCTGATACGCAGTATTTT.

V usage is TRBV2 and J usage is TRBJ1-5; D gene unclear. CDR1 is SNHLY and CDR2 is FYNNEI in the germline V gene. V was cut by 7 bases and J by 6 bases, with 16 bases left in between. This CDR3 spans 14 amino acids. Here the CDR3 DNA reads TGTGCCAGCACTCTTCTACCGGGAAGTCAGCCCCAGCATTTT. It yields the protein CASTLLPGSQPQHF.

This chain connects TRBV7-3 to TRBJ2-7, with a tentative D call TRBD1 (5 bases). V lost 0 bases and J 5 bases, leaving 14 bases between the germline ends. Germline CDR1 and CDR2: SGHTA and FQGTGA. This CDR3 comprises 15 residues. The DNA for the CDR3 is TGTGCCAGCAGCTTAACAGGGCAGGGTTTCGACGAGCAGTACTTC. Amino acid sequence: CASSLTGQGFDEQYF. The variable domain in full, completed from reference TRBV7-3 and TRBJ2-7, reads GAGVSQTPSNKVTEKGKYVELRCDPISGHTALYWYRQSLGQGPEFLIYFQGTGAADDSGLPNDRFFAVRPEGSVSTLKIQRTERGDSAVYLCASSLTGQGFDEQYFGPGTRLTVT.